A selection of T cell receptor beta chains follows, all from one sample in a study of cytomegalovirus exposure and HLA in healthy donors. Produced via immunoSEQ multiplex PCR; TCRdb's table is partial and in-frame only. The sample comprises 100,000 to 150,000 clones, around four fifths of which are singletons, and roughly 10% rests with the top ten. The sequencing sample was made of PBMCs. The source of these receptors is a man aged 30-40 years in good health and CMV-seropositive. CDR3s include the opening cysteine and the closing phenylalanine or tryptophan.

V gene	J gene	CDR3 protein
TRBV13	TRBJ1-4	CASSSNPQGGNEKLFF
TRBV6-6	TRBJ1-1	CASAREAALGTEAFF
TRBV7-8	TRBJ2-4	CASSFELRKGLAKNIQYF
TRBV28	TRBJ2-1	CASRTSGWSRNEQFF
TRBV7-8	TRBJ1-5	CASSLARGRNQPQHF
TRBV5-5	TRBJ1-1	CASSLGGLGTEAFF
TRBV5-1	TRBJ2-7	CASSSLPTSGRAYEQYF
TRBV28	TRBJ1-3	CASSLRGARDTIYF
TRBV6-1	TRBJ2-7	CASSEAPSPYEQYF
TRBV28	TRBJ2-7	CASSFPGGEQYF
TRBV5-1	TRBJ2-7	CASSLQQGSPYEQYF